A selection of T cell receptor beta chains follows, all from one sample in a study of cytomegalovirus exposure and HLA in healthy donors. This table comes from immunoSEQ multiplex PCR, and its TCRdb copy is limited to in-frame clones, with some not included. The sample yields under 200,000 clones, around 80% seen once. What was sequenced was PBMCs. These receptors originate from a man aged 40-55 years in good health and CMV-seropositive. CDR3s include the opening cysteine and the closing phenylalanine or tryptophan. A D gene is named only where the DNA matches it firmly. Rows may omit the clone size; those that give it use once, few, many or a size class.

CDR3 DNA | CDR3 protein | D gene | J gene | clone size | V gene
TGTGCCAGCAGCCCTCGGAGGGGCATTCAGTACTTC | CASSPRRGIQYF | . | TRBJ2-4 | . | TRBV28
TGTGCCAGCAGTGGCCCAGGGGGCGCCTCTGGGGCCAACGTCCTGACTTTC | CASSGPGGASGANVLTF | TRBD1 | TRBJ2-6 | few | TRBV6-1
TGTGCCAGCAGCCCTGGACTAGCGGGTTACAATGAGCAGTTCTTC | CASSPGLAGYNEQFF | TRBD2 | TRBJ2-1 | . | TRBV28
TGTGCCAGTAGAATACAGGGCGATCAGCCCCAGCATTTT | CASRIQGDQPQHF | . | TRBJ1-5 | . | TRBV19
TGTGCCAGCAGCTTAGCGGGGAGGGGGGGACAGGAGTTGGTCGGCTACGAGCAGTACTTC | CASSLAGRGGQELVGYEQYF | . | TRBJ2-7 | . | TRBV11-3
TGTGCCAGTACCCTATTACAATCAGGGTTTTTTGATGGCTACACCTTC | CASTLLQSGFFDGYTF | . | TRBJ1-2 | . | TRBV19
TGTGCCAGCAGCACTCAGGGGAAAGGGTCCTACAATGAGCAGTTCTTC | CASSTQGKGSYNEQFF | . | TRBJ2-1 | . | TRBV28
TGTGCCAGCAGCCAACCACTAGCGCAGCCCCACAATGAGCAGTTCTTC | CASSQPLAQPHNEQFF | TRBD2 | TRBJ2-1 | . | TRBV4-2
TGTGCCAGCAGCTGGGGGGATACACCGGGACAGGGGACTGCATTT | CASSWGDTPGQGTAF | TRBD1 | TRBJ1-4 | . | TRBV11-2
TGTGCCAGCAGTCCCGTTGGGGCAGAAAGACAGCCCCAGCATTTT | CASSPVGAERQPQHF | . | TRBJ1-5 | . | TRBV6-6
TGTGCCAGAAGGCAATACGGGACAGGGGAAATTGAAGCTTTCTTT | CARRQYGTGEIEAFF | TRBD1 | TRBJ1-1 | . | TRBV5-3
TGTGCCAGCAGCCCGCAGGGGAACACTGAAGCTTTCTTT | CASSPQGNTEAFF | . | TRBJ1-1 | . | TRBV11-3
TGTGCCAGCGGCAGGGGGCCGCACGAGCAGTACTTC | CASGRGPHEQYF | TRBD1 | TRBJ2-7 | . | TRBV6-5
TGCAGCGCTGGCCCGGGACAGGGGACCTCTGGCTACACCTTC | CSAGPGQGTSGYTF | TRBD1 | TRBJ1-2 | . | TRBV29-1
TGTGCCATCAGTGGGCCACCCACGGGCTCTGGAAACACCATATATTTT | CAISGPPTGSGNTIYF | . | TRBJ1-3 | . | TRBV10-3
TGTGCCAGCAGCTGGGACAGGGGGGGTGGCTACACCTTC | CASSWDRGGGYTF | TRBD1 | TRBJ1-2 | . | TRBV7-9
TGTGCCAGCAGCGTACAGGCGGGAGGGCCAGAGACCCAGTACTTC | CASSVQAGGPETQYF | TRBD2 | TRBJ2-5 | once | TRBV9
TGCGCCAGCAGCCTCGAAGGGGCAGGGGGCGCGGAGCAGTACTTC | CASSLEGAGGAEQYF | TRBD1 | TRBJ2-7 | . | TRBV5-1
TGTGCCAGTAGTATAGATATGACAGGGAGGTCTGAAGCTTTCTTT | CASSIDMTGRSEAFF | TRBD1 | TRBJ1-1 | . | TRBV19
TGCGCCAGCAGCTTGGCCTCGAGCGGGAGTTCCTACAATGAGCAGTTCTTC | CASSLASSGSSYNEQFF | TRBD2 | TRBJ2-1 | few | TRBV5-1
TGTGCCACCAGCAGAGATGGGGCGGTAGGACAGAGGAAAGCTTTCTTT | CATSRDGAVGQRKAFF | . | TRBJ1-1 | . | TRBV15
TGTGCCAGCGCCCAGGGACTAGCTACTACAGATACGCAGTATTTT | CASAQGLATTDTQYF | TRBD2 | TRBJ2-3 | once | TRBV27
TGCAGCGTTGAACGCGGCTCGAACACTGAAGCTTTCTTT | CSVERGSNTEAFF | . | TRBJ1-1 | . | TRBV29-1
TGTGCCATCCCACGGGCCGGGGAGCTGTTTTTT | CAIPRAGELFF | . | TRBJ2-2 | once | TRBV30
TGCAGCGTTGGATCCGCGAATACGCAGTATTTT | CSVGSANTQYF | . | TRBJ2-3 | . | TRBV29-1
TGTGCCAGCAGCGTGACTAGCGGGAGGGAAGAGACCCAGTACTTC | CASSVTSGREETQYF | TRBD2 | TRBJ2-5 | . | TRBV5-4
TGTGCCACCTCCTCCGGGGACGAGCAGTACTTC | CATSSGDEQYF | . | TRBJ2-7 | . | TRBV27
TGCGCCAGCAGCTTGCGGGAGACGAATATAAGGCAGTACTTC | CASSLRETNIRQYF | . | TRBJ2-7 | . | TRBV5-1
TGTGCCAGCAGTTTTCAAGGGGGGGTGCTAACTAATGAAAAACTGTTTTTT | CASSFQGGVLTNEKLFF | . | TRBJ1-4 | few | TRBV28
TGTGCCAGTAGTGACGGGACAGGGAGAAGGACTGAAGCTTTCTTT | CASSDGTGRRTEAFF | TRBD1 | TRBJ1-1 | . | TRBV19
TGTGCCACCGACCCAACTAGCGGGGTCTACAATGAGCAGTTCTTC | CATDPTSGVYNEQFF | TRBD2 | TRBJ2-1 | . | TRBV30
TGCGCCAGCAGCCTCCTAGCGGGAGAGACCACAGATACGCAGTATTTT | CASSLLAGETTDTQYF | TRBD2 | TRBJ2-3 | . | TRBV4-3